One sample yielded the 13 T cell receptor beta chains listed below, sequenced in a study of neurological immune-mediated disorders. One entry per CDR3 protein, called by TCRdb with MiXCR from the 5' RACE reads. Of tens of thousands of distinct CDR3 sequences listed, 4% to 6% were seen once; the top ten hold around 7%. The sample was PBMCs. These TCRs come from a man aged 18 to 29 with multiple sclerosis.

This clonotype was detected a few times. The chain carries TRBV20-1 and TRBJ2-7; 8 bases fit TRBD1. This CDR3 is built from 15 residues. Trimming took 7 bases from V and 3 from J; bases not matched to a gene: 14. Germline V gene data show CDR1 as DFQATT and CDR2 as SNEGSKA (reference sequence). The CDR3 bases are TGCAGTGTTTTTCACGACAGGGGCACGAACTACGAGCAGTACTTC. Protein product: CSVFHDRGTNYEQYF.

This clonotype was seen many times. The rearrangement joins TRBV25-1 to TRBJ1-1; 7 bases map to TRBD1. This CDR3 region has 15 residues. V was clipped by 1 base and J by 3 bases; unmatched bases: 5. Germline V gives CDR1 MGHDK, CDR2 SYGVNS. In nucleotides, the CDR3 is TGTGCCAGCAGTGAATCACAGGGGCGCCACACTGAAGCTTTCTTT. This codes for CASSESQGRHTEAFF.

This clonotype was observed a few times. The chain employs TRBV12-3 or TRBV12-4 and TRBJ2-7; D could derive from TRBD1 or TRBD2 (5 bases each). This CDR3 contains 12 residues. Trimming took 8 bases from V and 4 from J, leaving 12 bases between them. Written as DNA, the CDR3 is TGTGCCAGCGGGACGACGACTTACGAGCAGTACTTC. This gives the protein CASGTTTYEQYF.

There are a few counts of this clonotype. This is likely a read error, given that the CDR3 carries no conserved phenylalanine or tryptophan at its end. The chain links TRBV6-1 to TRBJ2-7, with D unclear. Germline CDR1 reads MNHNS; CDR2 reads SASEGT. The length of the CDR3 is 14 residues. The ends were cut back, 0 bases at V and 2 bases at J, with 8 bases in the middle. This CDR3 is CASSEAVDPYEQYI. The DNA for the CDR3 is TGTGCCAGCAGTGAAGCGGTGGACCCCTACGAGCAGTACATC.

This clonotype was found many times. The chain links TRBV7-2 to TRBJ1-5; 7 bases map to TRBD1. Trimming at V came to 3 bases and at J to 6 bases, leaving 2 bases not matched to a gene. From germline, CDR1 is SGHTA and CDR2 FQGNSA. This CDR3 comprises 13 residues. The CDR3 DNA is TGTGCCAGCAGCTTCAGGGGGGGTCAGCCCCAGCATTTT. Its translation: CASSFRGGQPQHF.

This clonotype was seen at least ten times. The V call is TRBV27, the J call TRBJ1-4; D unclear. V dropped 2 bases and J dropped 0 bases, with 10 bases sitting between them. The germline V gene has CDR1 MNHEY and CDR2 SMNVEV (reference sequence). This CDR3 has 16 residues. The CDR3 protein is CASSLSPSPTNEKLFF. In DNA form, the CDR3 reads TGTGCCAGCAGTTTAAGTCCTTCCCCAACTAATGAAAAACTGTTTTTT.

The CDR3: CASGLVLGARPEDSQPQHF. The CDR3 coding sequence is TGTGCTAGTGGTTTGGTACTGGGGGCACGCCCGGAGGACAGTCAGCCCCAGCATTTT. The chain links TRBV12-5 to TRBJ1-5; possibly TRBD1 for D (6 bases). V was clipped by 0 bases and J by 6 bases, with 24 bases between them. CDR1 is LGHNT and CDR2 is FRNRAP in the germline V gene. The CDR3 has 19 amino acids.

The CDR3 DNA reads as TGCAGTGCTAGACCGCCGTGGTCGAGGGGAAACACCATATATTTT. Protein: CSARPPWSRGNTIYF. The rearrangement links TRBV20-1 to TRBJ1-3, with D unclear. The germline gives CDR1 DFQATT, CDR2 SNEGSKA (reference sequence). The CDR3 totals 15 residues. Trimming took off 2 bases at V and 4 bases at J, with 15 bases between the two ends.

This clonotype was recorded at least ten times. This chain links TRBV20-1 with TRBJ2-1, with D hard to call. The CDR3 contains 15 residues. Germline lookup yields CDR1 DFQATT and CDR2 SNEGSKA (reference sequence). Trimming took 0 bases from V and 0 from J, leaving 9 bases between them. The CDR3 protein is CSARDSPNSYNEQFF. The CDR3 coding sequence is TGCAGTGCTAGAGATTCTCCGAACTCCTACAATGAGCAGTTCTTC.

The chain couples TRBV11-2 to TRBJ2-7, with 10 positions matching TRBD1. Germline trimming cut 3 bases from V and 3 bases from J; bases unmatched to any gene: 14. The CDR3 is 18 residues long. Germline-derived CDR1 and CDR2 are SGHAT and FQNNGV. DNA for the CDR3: TGTGCCAGCAGCTTTACAAGGACAGGGGGTACCCTACACTACGAGCAGTACTTC. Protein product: CASSFTRTGGTLHYEQYF.

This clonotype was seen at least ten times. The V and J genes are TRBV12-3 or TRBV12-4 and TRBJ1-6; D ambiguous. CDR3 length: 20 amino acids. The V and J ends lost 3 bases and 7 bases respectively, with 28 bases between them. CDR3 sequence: CASSFSGFVVETDGNSPLHF. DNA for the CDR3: TGTGCCAGCAGTTTCTCCGGTTTTGTTGTGGAGACCGATGGGAATTCACCCCTCCACTTT.

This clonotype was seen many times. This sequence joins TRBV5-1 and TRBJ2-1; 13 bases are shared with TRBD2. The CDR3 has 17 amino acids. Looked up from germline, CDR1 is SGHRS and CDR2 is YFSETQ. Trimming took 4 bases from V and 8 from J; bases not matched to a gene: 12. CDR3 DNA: TGCGCCAGCAGCATGATTCCGGGACTAGCGGGGAGCGATGAGCAGTTCTTC. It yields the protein CASSMIPGLAGSDEQFF.

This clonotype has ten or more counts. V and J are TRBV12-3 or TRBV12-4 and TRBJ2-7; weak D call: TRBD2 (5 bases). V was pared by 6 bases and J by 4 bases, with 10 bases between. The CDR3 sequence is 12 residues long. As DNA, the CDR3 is TGTGCCAGCAGCAGGAGAGGGTACGAGCAGTACTTC. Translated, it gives CASSRRGYEQYF.